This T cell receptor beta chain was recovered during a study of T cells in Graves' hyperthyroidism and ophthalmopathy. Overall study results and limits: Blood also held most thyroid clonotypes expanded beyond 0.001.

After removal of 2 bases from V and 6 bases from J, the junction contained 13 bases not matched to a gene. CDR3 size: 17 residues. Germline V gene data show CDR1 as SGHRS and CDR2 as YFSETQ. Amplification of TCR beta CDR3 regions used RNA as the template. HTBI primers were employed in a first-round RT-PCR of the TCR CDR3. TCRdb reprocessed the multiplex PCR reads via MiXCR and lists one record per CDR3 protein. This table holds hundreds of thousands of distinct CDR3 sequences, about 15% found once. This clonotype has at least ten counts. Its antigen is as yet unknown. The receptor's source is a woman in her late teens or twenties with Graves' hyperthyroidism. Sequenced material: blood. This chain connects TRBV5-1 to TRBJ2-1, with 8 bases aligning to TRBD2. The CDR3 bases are TGCGCCAGCAGCTTAACTAGCGGCACCCCTGGGGGCAATGAGCAGTTCTTC. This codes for CASSLTSGTPGGNEQFF.